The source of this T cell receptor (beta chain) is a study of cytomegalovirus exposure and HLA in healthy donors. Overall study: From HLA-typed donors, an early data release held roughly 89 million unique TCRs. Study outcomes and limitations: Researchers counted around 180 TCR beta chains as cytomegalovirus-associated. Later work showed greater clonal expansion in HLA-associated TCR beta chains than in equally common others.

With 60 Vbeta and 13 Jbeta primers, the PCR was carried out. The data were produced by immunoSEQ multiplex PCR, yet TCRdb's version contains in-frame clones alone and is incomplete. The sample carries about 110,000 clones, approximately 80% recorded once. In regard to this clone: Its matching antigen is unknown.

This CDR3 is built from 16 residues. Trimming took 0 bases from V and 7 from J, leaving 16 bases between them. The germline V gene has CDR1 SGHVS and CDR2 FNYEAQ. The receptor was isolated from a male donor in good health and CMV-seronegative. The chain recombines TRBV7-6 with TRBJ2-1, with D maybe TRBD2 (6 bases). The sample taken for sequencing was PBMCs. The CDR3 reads CASSLASGVGRNEQFF. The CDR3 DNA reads TGTGCCAGCAGCTTAGCCTCGGGGGTAGGGCGGAATGAGCAGTTCTTC.